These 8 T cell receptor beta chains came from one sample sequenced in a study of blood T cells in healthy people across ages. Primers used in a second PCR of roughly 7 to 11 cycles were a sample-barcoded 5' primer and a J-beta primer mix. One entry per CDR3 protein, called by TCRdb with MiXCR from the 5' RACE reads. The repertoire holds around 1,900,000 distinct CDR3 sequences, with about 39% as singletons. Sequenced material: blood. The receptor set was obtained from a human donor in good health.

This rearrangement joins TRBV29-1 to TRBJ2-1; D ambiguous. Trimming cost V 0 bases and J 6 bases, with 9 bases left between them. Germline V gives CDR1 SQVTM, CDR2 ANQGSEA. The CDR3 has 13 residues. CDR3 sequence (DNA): TGCAGCGTTGAAGATTCTCGGATCAATGAGCAGTTCTTC. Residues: CSVEDSRINEQFF.

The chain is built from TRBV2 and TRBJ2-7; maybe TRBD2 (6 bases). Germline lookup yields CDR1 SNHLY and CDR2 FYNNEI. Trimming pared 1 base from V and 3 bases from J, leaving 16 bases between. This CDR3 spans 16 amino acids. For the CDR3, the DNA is TGTGCCAGCAGTGAAGGGAGGGCCCCGGGGTTCTACGAGCAGTACTTC. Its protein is CASSEGRAPGFYEQYF.

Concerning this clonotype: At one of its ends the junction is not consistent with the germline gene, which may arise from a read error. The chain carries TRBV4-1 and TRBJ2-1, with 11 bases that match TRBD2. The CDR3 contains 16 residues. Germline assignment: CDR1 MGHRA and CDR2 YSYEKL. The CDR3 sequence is CASSQPTSGGFNGQFF. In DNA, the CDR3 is TGCGCCAGCAGCCAACCTACTAGCGGGGGCTTCAATGGGCAGTTCTTC.

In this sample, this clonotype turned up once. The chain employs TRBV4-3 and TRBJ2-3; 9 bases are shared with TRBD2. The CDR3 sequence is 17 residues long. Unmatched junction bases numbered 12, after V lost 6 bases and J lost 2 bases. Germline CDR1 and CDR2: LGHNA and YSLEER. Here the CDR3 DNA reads TGCGCCAGCAGTACCACCCCTAGCGGGGACGCCACAGATACGCAGTATTTT. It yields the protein CASSTTPSGDATDTQYF.

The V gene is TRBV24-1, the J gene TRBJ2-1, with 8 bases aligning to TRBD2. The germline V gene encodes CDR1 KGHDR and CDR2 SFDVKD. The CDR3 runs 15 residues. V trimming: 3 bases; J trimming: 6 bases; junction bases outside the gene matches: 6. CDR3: CATSDPGGPSNEQFF. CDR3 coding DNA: TGTGCCACCAGTGATCCGGGGGGGCCGTCCAATGAGCAGTTCTTC.

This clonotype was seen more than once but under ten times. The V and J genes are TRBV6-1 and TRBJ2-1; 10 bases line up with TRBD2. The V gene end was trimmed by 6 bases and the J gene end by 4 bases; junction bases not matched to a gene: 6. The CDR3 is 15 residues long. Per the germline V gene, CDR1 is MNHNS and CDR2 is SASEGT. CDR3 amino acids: CASSAGTSDYNEQFF. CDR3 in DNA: TGTGCCAGCAGCGCCGGGACTAGCGATTACAATGAGCAGTTCTTC.

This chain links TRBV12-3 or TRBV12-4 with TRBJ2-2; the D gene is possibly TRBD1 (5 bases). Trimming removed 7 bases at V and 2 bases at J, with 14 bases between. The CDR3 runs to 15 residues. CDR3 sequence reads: CASIVGRVNTGELFF. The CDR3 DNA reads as TGTGCCAGCATTGTGGGCAGGGTAAACACCGGGGAGCTGTTTTTT.

CDR3 nucleotides: TGTGCCACCAGCAGTCCGGGACAGGGGGTCTATGAGCAGTTCTTC. Translated: CATSSPGQGVYEQFF. The chain employs TRBV15 and TRBJ2-1; 11 bases align to TRBD1. Unmatched junction bases numbered 6, after V lost 3 bases and J lost 8 bases. CDR3 length: 15 amino acids. Germline assignment: CDR1 LNHNV and CDR2 YYDKDF (reference sequence).